This T cell receptor (beta chain) was recovered during a study of CD8+ T cells in alopecia areata. The overall study: Patients received oral tofacitinib, 5 to 10 mg twice daily, for moderate-to-severe alopecia areata. The protocol delivered tofacitinib for 6 to 18 months, then withdrew it for 6 months. General observations from the study: Under tofacitinib, fewer expanded CD8+ clones appeared among the top 100 scalp clones.

For this clone: Its specificity is not known.

Trimming took off 4 bases at V and 1 base at J, with 16 bases between the two ends. The CDR3 totals 15 residues. Germline CDR1 is GTSNPN and CDR2 is SVGIG (reference sequence). Treatment indicated: oral pan-JAK inhibitor, 5-10 mg twice daily. Extracted from the samples, RNA was reverse transcribed into cDNA to serve as the sequencing template. Produced via immunoSEQ multiplex PCR; TCRdb's table is partial and in-frame only. Altogether roughly 180,000 clones are present, 45% to 65% being singletons, with the ten largest covering approximately 3.4%. This specimen consisted of CD4+ T cells sorted from blood, obtained at week 4, from a patient treated with tofacitinib. This clonotype was sampled from a human donor with alopecia areata. V usage is TRBV30 and J usage is TRBJ2-5; D might be TRBD1 or TRBD2, each matching 6 bases. The DNA for the CDR3 is TGTGCCTGGACCTCGGGCAGGGGAGGCCAAGAGACCCAGTACTTC. It codes for CAWTSGRGGQETQYF.